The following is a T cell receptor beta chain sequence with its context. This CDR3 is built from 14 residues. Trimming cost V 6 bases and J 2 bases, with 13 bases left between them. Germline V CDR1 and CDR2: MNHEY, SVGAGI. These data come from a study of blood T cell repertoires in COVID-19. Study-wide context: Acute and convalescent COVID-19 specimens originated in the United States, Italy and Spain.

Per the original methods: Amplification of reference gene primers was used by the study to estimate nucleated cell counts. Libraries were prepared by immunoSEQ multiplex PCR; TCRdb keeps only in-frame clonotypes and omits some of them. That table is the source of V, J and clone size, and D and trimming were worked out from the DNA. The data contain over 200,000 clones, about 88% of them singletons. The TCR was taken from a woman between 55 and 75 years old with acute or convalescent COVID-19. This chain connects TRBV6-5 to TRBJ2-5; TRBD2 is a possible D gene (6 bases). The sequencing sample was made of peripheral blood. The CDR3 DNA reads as TGTGCCAGCAGGCGGGGCGCGGGGCAAGAGACCCAGTACTTC. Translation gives CASRRGAGQETQYF.